Sequencing of this TCR beta chain was carried out in a study of T cells of healthy individuals. The germline gives CDR1 MNHEY, CDR2 SVGAGI. This CDR3 is built from 17 residues. Trimming removed 2 bases from V and 2 bases from J, with 19 bases in between. TCRdb analysed the 5' RACE reads with MiXCR anew, one entry per CDR3 protein. Here the sample spans around 83,000 distinct CDR3 sequences, 5% being singletons. V gene TRBV6-5 combines with J gene TRBJ2-7; D call uncertain. This TCR came from a female donor in good health. CDR3 DNA sequence: TGTGCCAGCAGTTACCCACCGGGCCCAGCAAGACCCTACGAGCAGTACTTC. Translation gives CASSYPPGPARPYEQYF.